Shown below are 22 T cell receptor beta chains from a single sample sequenced in a study of blood T cell repertoires in COVID-19. TCRdb's table, derived via immunoSEQ multiplex PCR, lists solely in-frame clones and lacks some. The table has 70,000 to 95,000 clones, nearly 95% seen once. The sequenced material came from peripheral blood. The receptors stem from a human donor with active COVID-19. The donor label of this sample is uncertain.

The chain recombines TRBV6-5 with TRBJ2-7; 9 nucleotides agree with TRBD1. Per germline, CDR1 MNHEY and CDR2 SVGAGI. This CDR3 spans 14 amino acids. V lost 4 bases to trimming and J lost 0 bases; unmatched junction nucleotides: 1. This chain's CDR3 is CASSWDRASYEQYF. The CDR3 DNA sequence: TGTGCCAGCAGTTGGGACAGGGCCTCCTACGAGCAGTACTTC.

This rearrangement joins TRBV10-1 to TRBJ1-1; D is perhaps TRBD1 (5 bases). The germline V gene has CDR1 WNHNN and CDR2 SYGVQD (reference sequence). The CDR3 is 13 amino acids. Trimming removed 2 bases at V and 5 bases at J, with 9 bases between. The CDR3 loop reads CASSESGGTEAFF. The DNA for the CDR3 is TGCGCCAGCAGTGAGAGCGGGGGGACTGAAGCTTTCTTT.

This clone has a handful of counts. The chain employs TRBV11-3 and TRBJ2-7; D perhaps matches TRBD2 (6 bases). The ends were cut back, 1 base at V and 0 bases at J, with 13 bases in the middle. The CDR3 runs 16 residues. Looked up from germline, CDR1 is SGHNT and CDR2 is YENEEA. CDR3 residues: CASSLVLVGGSYEQYF. CDR3 in DNA: TGTGCCAGCAGCTTAGTTTTGGTGGGGGGCTCCTACGAGCAGTACTTC. The variable domain in full, completed from reference TRBV11-3 and TRBJ2-7, reads EAGVVQSPRYKIIEKKQPVAFWCNPISGHNTLYWYLQNLGQGPELLIRYENEEAVDDSQLPKDRFSAERLKGVDSTLKIQPAELGDSAVYLCASSLVLVGGSYEQYFGPGTRLTVT.

The chain couples TRBV11-3 to TRBJ2-1; no clear D. The ends were cut back, 2 bases at V and 6 bases at J, with 8 bases in the middle. CDR3 length: 13 residues. Germline loops: CDR1 SGHNT, CDR2 YENEEA. The CDR3 nucleotides are TGTGCCAGCAGCTTATACCAGGCCAATGAGCAGTTCTTC. Amino acid sequence: CASSLYQANEQFF.

This clone has a single count. This sequence joins TRBV20-1 and TRBJ2-1, with D uncertain. The CDR3 is 16 amino acids. Germline loops: CDR1 DFQATT, CDR2 SNEGSKA (reference sequence). Trimming stripped 3 bases from V and 5 bases from J, with 20 bases between. The CDR3 DNA follows: TGCAGTGCTAGTTCCCTAACTCTCCCTCCAAACAATGAGCAGTTCTTC. It specifies CSASSLTLPPNNEQFF.

The chain combines TRBV28 with TRBJ2-1, with D perhaps matching TRBD2 (5 bases). Germline loops: CDR1 MDHEN, CDR2 SYDVKM. CDR3 length: 14 amino acids. Trimming pared 6 bases from V and 4 bases from J, leaving 13 bases between. In DNA, the CDR3 is TGTGCCAGCAGCCCTCTAGCCCCATACAATGAGCAGTTCTTC. This codes for CASSPLAPYNEQFF.

This clone was detected a few times. The rearrangement joins TRBV2 to TRBJ2-7, with unresolved D. V was pared by 3 bases and J by 1 base, with 16 bases between. This CDR3 spans 16 amino acids. Germline lookup yields CDR1 SNHLY and CDR2 FYNNEI. The DNA of the CDR3 is TGTGCCAGCAGTGATTATGTGGGTCAGGAATCCTACGAGCAGTACTTC. Translating gives CASSDYVGQESYEQYF.

The J gene is TRBJ2-7, the V gene TRBV7-2; 9 bases are shared with TRBD2. V dropped 5 bases and J dropped 3; count of bases not matched to a gene: 8. Germline values: CDR1 SGHTA, CDR2 FQGNSA. The CDR3 has 15 residues. The DNA for the CDR3 is TGTGCCAGCAGCGCTCTAGCGGGACCTGGCTACGAGCAGTACTTC. Translation gives CASSALAGPGYEQYF.

The J gene is TRBJ2-1, the V gene TRBV3-1 (or the pseudogene TRBV3-2), with D perhaps matching TRBD2 (5 bases). Germline-derived CDR1 and CDR2 are LGHDT and YNNKEL (reference sequence). This CDR3 region has 13 residues. Trimming shortened V by 3 bases and J by 13 bases, and 16 bases separated the two germline ends. The CDR3 sequence is CASSQAQRVGQFF. The CDR3 DNA reads TGTGCCAGCAGCCAGGCCCAGAGGGTGGGTCAGTTCTTC.

The chain recombines TRBV6-4 with TRBJ1-4; perhaps TRBD1 as D (6 bases). Per the germline V gene, CDR1 is MRHNA and CDR2 is SNTAGT. This CDR3 is built from 15 residues. Trimming stripped 6 bases from V and 0 bases from J, with 11 bases between. The CDR3 coding sequence is TGTGCCAGCAGCCGGACAGCCGCAACTAATGAAAAACTGTTTTTT. It codes for CASSRTAATNEKLFF.

The chain combines TRBV7-9 with TRBJ2-7, with TRBD2 identical over 10 bases. CDR3 length: 16 amino acids. V lost 6 bases to trimming and J lost 6 bases; unmatched junction nucleotides: 14. CDR1 is SEHNR and CDR2 is FQNEAQ in the germline V gene (reference sequence). The chain's CDR3 is CASSSPLAGVSGEQYF. As DNA, the CDR3 is TGTGCCAGCAGTTCGCCTCTAGCGGGAGTTTCCGGCGAGCAGTACTTC.

The V gene is TRBV5-4, the J gene TRBJ2-2, with TRBD1 matching 8 bases. The CDR3 length is 18 residues. The germline V gene has CDR1 SGHNT and CDR2 YYREEE (reference sequence). With 0 bases clipped from V and 1 base from J, the junction kept 8 bases outside the gene matches. The CDR3 spells CASSLDGRTGGNTGELFF. CDR3 nucleotides: TGTGCCAGCAGCTTGGACGGGAGAACAGGGGGGAACACCGGGGAGCTGTTTTTT. Combining the CDR3 with reference TRBV5-4 and TRBJ2-2 gives the whole variable domain ETGVTQSPTHLIKTRGQQVTLRCSSQSGHNTVSWYQQALGQGPQFIFQYYREEENGRGNFPPRFSGLQFPNYSSELNVNALELDDSALYLCASSLDGRTGGNTGELFFGEGSRLTVL.

The chain carries TRBV11-2 and TRBJ2-1; 7 positions match TRBD1. Trimming removed 0 bases from V and 4 bases from J; junction bases left unmatched: 6. Germline CDR1 is SGHAT and CDR2 is FQNNGV. This CDR3 spans 16 amino acids. The CDR3 here is CASSLDQGQSYNEQFF. The CDR3 bases are TGTGCCAGCAGCTTAGATCAGGGACAGTCATACAATGAGCAGTTCTTC.

This clone was recorded once. The chain recombines TRBV18 with TRBJ2-5; D is possibly TRBD2 (6 bases). Germline V lookup: CDR1 KGHSH, CDR2 LQKENI. V lost 6 bases and J lost 2, with 16 bases in between. CDR3 length equals 15 residues. CDR3 residues: CASSRGQQNQETQYF. The CDR3 DNA is TGTGCCAGCTCGCGGGGCCAACAGAATCAAGAGACCCAGTACTTC. The whole variable domain, remainder taken from reference TRBV18 and TRBJ2-5, is NAGVMQNPRHLVRRRGQEARLRCSPMKGHSHVYWYRQLPEEGLKFMVYLQKENIIDESGMPKERFSAEFPKEGPSILRIQQVVRGDSAAYFCASSRGQQNQETQYFGPGTRLLVL.

To note about this clone: Mismatch with germline at one junction end may stem from a read error. This sequence joins TRBV7-7 and TRBJ2-5; maybe TRBD2 (5 bases). Germline CDR1 reads SSHAT; CDR2 reads FNYEAQ (reference sequence). CDR3 length equals 15 residues. CDR3 sequence: CASSLAHTQQETQYF. The CDR3 DNA follows: TGTGCTAGCAGCTTAGCGCACACTCAGCAGGAAACCCAGTACTTC.

This chain links TRBV28 with TRBJ1-4; 7 nucleotides align to TRBD1. This CDR3 is 14 amino acids long. J was trimmed by 6 bases and V by 6 bases; bases with no gene match: 7. Per germline, CDR1 MDHEN and CDR2 SYDVKM. DNA for the CDR3: TGTGCCAGCAGGGAACAGGGGAGAGATGAAAAACTGTTTTTT. Translated: CASREQGRDEKLFF.

This chain uses TRBV6-5 with TRBJ2-7; 8 bases map to TRBD1. Trimming at V came to 6 bases and at J to 2 bases, leaving 6 bases not matched to a gene. Germline V CDR1 and CDR2: MNHEY, SVGAGI. There are 14 residues in the CDR3. The DNA of the CDR3 is TGTGCCAGCAGACGGACAGGGATTACCTACGAGCAGTACTTC. Translation gives CASRRTGITYEQYF.

The chain joins TRBV15 to TRBJ2-7; D might be TRBD2 (5 bases). Germline assignment: CDR1 LNHNV and CDR2 YYDKDF (reference sequence). CDR3 length: 13 amino acids. V lost 3 bases, J lost 6 bases, and 12 bases lay in between. The CDR3 DNA reads as TGTGCCACCAGCAGCCCGGGAAAATCCGAGCAGTACTTC. This sequence encodes CATSSPGKSEQYF.

The genes are TRBV14 and TRBJ1-2; 7 bases match TRBD1. This CDR3 contains 14 residues. V gave up 5 bases and J gave up 7 bases; unmatched junction bases: 10. Germline V gives CDR1 SGHDN, CDR2 FVKESK. The CDR3 sequence is CASSLLDRVSGYTF. The CDR3 bases are TGTGCCAGCAGCTTGCTTGACAGGGTATCTGGCTACACCTTC.

This CDR3 is CASTGGGNNSPLHF. The CDR3, as DNA: TGTGCCAGTACCGGAGGGGGCAATAATTCACCCCTCCACTTT. V and J are TRBV19 and TRBJ1-6, with 7 nucleotides matching TRBD1. V lost 7 bases and J lost 5; bases outside the gene matches: 5. This CDR3 is built from 14 residues. CDR1 is LNHDA and CDR2 is SQIVND in the germline V gene (reference sequence).

This chain joins TRBV10-3 and TRBJ1-5; TRBD1 agrees at 8 bases. The CDR3 totals 13 residues. Germline V gene data show CDR1 as ENHRY and CDR2 as SYGVKD. The V gene end was trimmed by 11 bases and the J gene end by 7 bases; junction bases not matched to a gene: 10. Written as DNA, the CDR3 is TGTGCCTCGACAGGGGCCCCACAGCAGCCCCAGCATTTT. The encoded protein is CASTGAPQQPQHF.

The chain employs TRBV5-1 and TRBJ2-5, with 8 bases fitting TRBD2. CDR1 and CDR2 from the germline V gene are SGHRS and YFSETQ. There are 14 residues in the CDR3. The V gene end was trimmed by 3 bases and the J gene end by 5 bases; junction bases not matched to a gene: 6. CDR3 DNA: TGCGCCAGCAGCTCCACCTCGGGGGGGGAGACCCAGTACTTC. Amino acids: CASSSTSGGETQYF.